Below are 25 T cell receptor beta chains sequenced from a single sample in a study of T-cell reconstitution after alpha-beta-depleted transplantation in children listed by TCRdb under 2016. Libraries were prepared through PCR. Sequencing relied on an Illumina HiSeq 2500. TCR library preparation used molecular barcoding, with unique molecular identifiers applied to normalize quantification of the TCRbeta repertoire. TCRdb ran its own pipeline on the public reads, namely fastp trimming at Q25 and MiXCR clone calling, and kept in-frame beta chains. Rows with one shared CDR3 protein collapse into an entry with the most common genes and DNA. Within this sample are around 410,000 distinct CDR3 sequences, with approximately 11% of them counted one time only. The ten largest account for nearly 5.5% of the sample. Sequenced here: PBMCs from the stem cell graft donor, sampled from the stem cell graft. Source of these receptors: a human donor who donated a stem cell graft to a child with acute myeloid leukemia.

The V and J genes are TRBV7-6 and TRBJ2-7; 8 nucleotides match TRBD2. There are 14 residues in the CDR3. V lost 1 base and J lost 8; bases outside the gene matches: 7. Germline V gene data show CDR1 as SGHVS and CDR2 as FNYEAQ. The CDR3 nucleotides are TGTGCCAGCAGCTTAGAGGGACTAGAGGGTAAGCAGTACTTC. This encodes CASSLEGLEGKQYF. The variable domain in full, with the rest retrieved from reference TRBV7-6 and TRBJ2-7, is GAGVSQSPRYKVTKRGQDVALRCDPISGHVSLYWYRQALGQGPEFLTYFNYEAQQDKSGLPNDRFSAERPEGSISTLTIQRTEQRDSAMYRCASSLEGLEGKQYFGPGTRLTVT.

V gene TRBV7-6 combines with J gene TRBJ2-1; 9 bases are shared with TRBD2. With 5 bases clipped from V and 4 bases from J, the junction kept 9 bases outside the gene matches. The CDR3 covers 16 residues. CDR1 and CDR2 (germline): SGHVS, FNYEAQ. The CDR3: CASSLRVAGAYNEQFF. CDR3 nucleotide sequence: TGTGCCAGCAGCCTCCGGGTAGCGGGAGCGTACAATGAGCAGTTCTTC.

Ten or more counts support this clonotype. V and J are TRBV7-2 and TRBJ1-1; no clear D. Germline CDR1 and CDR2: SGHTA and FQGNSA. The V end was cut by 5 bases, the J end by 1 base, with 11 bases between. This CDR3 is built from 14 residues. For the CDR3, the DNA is TGTGCCAGCAGCCCCGGTATGTGGAACACTGAAGCTTTCTTT. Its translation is CASSPGMWNTEAFF.

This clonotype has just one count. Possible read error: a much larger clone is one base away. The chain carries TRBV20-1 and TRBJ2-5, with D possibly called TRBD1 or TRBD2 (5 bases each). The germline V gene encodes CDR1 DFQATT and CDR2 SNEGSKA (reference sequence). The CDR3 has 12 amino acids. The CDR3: CSPLRGQEPQYF. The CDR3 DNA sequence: TGCAGTCCCCTACGGGGCCAAGAGCCCCAGTACTTC.

The chain's CDR3 is CASNFGALGDTQYF. CDR3 in DNA: TGTGCCAGCAATTTCGGGGCCCTCGGGGATACGCAGTATTTT. The chain links TRBV7-8 to TRBJ2-3; perhaps D is TRBD1 or TRBD2 (5 bases each). V was pared by 7 bases and J by 6 bases, with 17 bases between. Germline V gene lookup returns CDR1 SGHVS and CDR2 FQNEAQ. CDR3 length: 14 amino acids.

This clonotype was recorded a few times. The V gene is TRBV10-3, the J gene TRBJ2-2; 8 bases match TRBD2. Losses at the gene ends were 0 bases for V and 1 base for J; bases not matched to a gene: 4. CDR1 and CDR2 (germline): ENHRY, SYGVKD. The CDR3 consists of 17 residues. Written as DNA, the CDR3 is TGTGCCATCAGTGAGTCAATCGGGGGGGAGAACACCGGGGAGCTGTTTTTT. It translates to CAISESIGGENTGELFF.

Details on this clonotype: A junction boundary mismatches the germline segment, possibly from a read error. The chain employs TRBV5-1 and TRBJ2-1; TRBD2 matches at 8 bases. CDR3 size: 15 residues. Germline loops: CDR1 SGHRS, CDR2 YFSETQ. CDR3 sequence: CASSPREGGYNGQFF. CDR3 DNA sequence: TGCGCCAGCAGCCCTCGGGAGGGGGGCTACAATGGGCAGTTCTTC.

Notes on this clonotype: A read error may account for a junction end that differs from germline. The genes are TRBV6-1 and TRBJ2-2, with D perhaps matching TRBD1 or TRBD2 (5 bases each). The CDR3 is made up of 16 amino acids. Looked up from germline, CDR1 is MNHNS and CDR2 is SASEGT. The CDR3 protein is CASSRWDVANTGDLFF. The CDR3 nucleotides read TGTGCCAGCAGCCGCTGGGATGTAGCGAACACCGGGGACCTGTTTTTT.

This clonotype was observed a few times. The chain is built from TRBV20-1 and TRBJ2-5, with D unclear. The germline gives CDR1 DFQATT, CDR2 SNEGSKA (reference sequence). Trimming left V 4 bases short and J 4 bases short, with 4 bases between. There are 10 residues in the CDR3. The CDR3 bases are TGCAGTGCTATACGAGAGACCCAGTACTTC. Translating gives CSAIRETQYF.

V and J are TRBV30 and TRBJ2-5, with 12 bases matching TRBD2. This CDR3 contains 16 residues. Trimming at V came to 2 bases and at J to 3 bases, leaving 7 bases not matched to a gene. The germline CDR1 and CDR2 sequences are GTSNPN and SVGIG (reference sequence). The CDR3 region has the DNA TGTGCCTGGAGTCTCGGTAGGACTAGCGGGAAAGAGACCCAGTACTTC. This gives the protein CAWSLGRTSGKETQYF. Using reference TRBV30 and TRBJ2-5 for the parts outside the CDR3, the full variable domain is SQTIHQWPATLVQPVGSPLSLECTVEGTSNPNLYWYRQAAGRGLQLLFYSVGIGQISSEVPQNLSASRPQDRQFILSSKKLLLSDSGFYLCAWSLGRTSGKETQYFGPGTRLLVL.

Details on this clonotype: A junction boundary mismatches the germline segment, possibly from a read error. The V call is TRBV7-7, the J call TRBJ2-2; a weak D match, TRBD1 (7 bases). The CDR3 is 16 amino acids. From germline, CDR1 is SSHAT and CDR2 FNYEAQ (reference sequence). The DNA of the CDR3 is TGTGCTAGCAGCCCGGCGGGGCCAGGGGGCACCGGGGAGCTGTTTTTT. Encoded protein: CASSPAGPGGTGELFF.

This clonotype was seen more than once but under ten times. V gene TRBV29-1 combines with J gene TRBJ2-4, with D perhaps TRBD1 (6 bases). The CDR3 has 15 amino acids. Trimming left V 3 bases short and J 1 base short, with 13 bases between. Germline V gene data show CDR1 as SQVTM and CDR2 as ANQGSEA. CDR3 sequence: CSVEVTGMAKNIQYF. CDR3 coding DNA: TGCAGCGTTGAGGTCACAGGGATGGCCAAAAACATTCAGTACTTC.

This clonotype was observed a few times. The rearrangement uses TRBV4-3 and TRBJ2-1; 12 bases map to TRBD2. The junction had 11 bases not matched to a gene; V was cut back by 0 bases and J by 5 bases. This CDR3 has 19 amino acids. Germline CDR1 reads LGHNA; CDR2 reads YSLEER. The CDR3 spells CASSQDRASGRAWDNEQFF. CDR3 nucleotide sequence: TGCGCCAGCAGCCAAGATAGGGCTAGCGGGAGGGCTTGGGACAATGAGCAGTTCTTC.

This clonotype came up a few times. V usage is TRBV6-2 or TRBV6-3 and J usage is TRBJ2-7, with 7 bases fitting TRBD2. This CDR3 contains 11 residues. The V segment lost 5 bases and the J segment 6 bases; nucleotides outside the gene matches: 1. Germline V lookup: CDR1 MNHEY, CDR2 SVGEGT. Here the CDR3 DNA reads TGTGCCAGCAGTAGGACTAGCGAGCAGTACTTC. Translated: CASSRTSEQYF.

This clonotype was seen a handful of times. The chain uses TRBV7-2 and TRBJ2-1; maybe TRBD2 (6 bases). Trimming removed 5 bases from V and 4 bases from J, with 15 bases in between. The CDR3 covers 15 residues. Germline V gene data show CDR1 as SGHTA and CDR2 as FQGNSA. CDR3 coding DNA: TGTGCCAGCAGCCAACCGGGGACTTTTTACAATGAGCAGTTCTTC. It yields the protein CASSQPGTFYNEQFF.

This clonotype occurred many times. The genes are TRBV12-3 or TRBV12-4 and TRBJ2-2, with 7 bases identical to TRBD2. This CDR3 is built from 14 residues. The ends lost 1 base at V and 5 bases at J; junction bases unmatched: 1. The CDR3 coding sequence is TGTGCCAGCAGTTTAGTGGGAGGGACCGGGGAGCTGTTTTTT. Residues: CASSLVGGTGELFF.

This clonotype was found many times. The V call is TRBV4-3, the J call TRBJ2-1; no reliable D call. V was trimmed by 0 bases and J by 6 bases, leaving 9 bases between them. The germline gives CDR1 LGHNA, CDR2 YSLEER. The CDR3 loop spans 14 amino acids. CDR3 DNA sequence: TGCGCCAGCAGCCAAGATTTGTTGAGCAATGAGCAGTTCTTC. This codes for CASSQDLLSNEQFF.

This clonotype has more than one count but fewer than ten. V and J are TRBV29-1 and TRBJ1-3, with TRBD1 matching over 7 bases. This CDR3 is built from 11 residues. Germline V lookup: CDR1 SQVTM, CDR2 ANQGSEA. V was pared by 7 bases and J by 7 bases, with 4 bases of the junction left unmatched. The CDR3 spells CSGGTANTIYF. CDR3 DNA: TGCAGCGGGGGGACAGCGAACACCATATATTTT.

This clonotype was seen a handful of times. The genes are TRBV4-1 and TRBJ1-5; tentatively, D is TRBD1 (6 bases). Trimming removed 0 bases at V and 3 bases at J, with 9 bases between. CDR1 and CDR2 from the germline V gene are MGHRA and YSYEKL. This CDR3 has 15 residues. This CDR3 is CASSQDGQPNQPQHF. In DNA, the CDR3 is TGCGCCAGCAGCCAAGACGGACAGCCCAATCAGCCCCAGCATTTT.

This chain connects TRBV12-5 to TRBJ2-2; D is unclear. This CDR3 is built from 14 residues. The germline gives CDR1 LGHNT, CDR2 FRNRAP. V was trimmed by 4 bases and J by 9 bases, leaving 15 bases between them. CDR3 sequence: CASGSDGSLRELFF. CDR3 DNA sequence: TGTGCTAGTGGTTCGGACGGTTCTCTCAGGGAGCTGTTTTTT.

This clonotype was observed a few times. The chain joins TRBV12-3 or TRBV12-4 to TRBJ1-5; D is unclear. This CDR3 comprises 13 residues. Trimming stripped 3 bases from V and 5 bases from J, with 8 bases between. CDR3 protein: CASSLGSYQPQHF. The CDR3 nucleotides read TGTGCCAGCAGTTTGGGCAGTTATCAGCCCCAGCATTTT.

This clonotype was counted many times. The CDR3 spells CASSQEEGPYGYTF. The CDR3 DNA sequence: TGTGCCAGCAGCCAAGAGGAGGGCCCCTATGGCTACACCTTC. The chain uses TRBV3-1 and TRBJ1-2; D not resolved. V lost 0 bases and J 4 bases, leaving 9 bases between the germline ends. The CDR3 consists of 14 residues. The germline CDR1 and CDR2 sequences are LGHDT and YNNKEL (reference sequence).

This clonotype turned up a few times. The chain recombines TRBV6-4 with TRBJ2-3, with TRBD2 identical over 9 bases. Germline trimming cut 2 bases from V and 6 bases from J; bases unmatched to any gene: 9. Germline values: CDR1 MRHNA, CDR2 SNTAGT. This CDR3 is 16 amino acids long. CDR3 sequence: CASSDRAGGPLDTQYF. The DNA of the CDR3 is TGTGCCAGCAGTGACCGCGCGGGAGGGCCTCTCGATACGCAGTATTTT.

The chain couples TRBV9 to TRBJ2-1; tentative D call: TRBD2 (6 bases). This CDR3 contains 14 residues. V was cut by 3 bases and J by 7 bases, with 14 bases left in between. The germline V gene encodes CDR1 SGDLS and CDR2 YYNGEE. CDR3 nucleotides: TGTGCCAGCAGCGCCTTCCGCAGCGGGAATGAGCAGTTCTTC. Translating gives CASSAFRSGNEQFF.

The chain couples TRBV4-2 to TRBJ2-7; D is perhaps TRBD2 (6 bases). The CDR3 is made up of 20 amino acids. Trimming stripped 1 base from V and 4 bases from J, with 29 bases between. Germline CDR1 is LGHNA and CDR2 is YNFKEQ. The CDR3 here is CASSQARKKALAGWIYEQYV. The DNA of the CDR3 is TGTGCCAGCAGCCAAGCGAGGAAGAAGGCTCTGGCGGGGTGGATATACGAGCAGTACGTC.